This passage covers 8 T cell receptor beta chains from one sample sequenced in a study of T-cell reconstitution after alpha-beta-depleted transplantation in children. A library of TCRbeta sequences, prepared with unique molecular identifiers, was generated. Via MiXCR, TCRdb re-called the PCR reads, giving one row per CDR3 protein. This table has about 290,000 distinct CDR3 sequences, just over 7.5% appearing once. No antigens are known for them. Study results and caveats: Diversity and T-cell counts at one year after transplant derived mostly from new T cells.

The sequencing here drew on peripheral blood, taken 360 days after TCRalphabeta/CD19-depleted stem cell transplant. These TCRs come from a female patient aged 2 to 10 who had a stem cell transplant for Fanconi anemia, so the T cells may come from the graft donor.

This clonotype was found many times. The CDR3 DNA reads as TGTGCCAGCAGTTTAGGGGGACTAGCTGAGCAGTACGTC. This gives the protein CASSLGGLAEQYV. V usage is TRBV12-3 or TRBV12-4 and J usage is TRBJ2-7; 9 bases map to TRBD2. The CDR3 length is 13 residues. J gave up 7 bases and V 1 base, and 2 bases lay outside the gene matches.

This clonotype was counted at least ten times. The rearrangement links TRBV5-1 to TRBJ2-3; tentatively, D is TRBD2 (5 bases). The germline V gene encodes CDR1 SGHRS and CDR2 YFSETQ. CDR3 length: 14 residues. V was shortened by 1 base and J by 3 bases, with 9 bases between the two germline ends. CDR3 DNA sequence: TGCGCCAGCAGCTTGTATTCGGGGACAGATACGCAGTATTTT. Translation: CASSLYSGTDTQYF.

This clonotype has only a few counts. This sequence joins TRBV5-1 and TRBJ1-1; 9 bases fit TRBD1. V was clipped by 2 bases and J by 1 base; unmatched bases: 6. Germline-derived CDR1 and CDR2 are SGHRS and YFSETQ. This CDR3 is built from 16 residues. In DNA form, the CDR3 reads TGCGCCAGCAGCTTCCCCGGGACAGGGTGGAACACTGAAGCTTTCTTT. Translation gives CASSFPGTGWNTEAFF.

This clonotype was seen ten or more times. This CDR3 reads CASSEGSTISFF. DNA of the CDR3: TGTGCCAGCAGCGAGGGATCGACCATCTCGTTCTTC. The V gene is TRBV9, the J gene TRBJ2-1; no definite D call. Trimming took 3 bases from V and 15 from J, leaving 16 bases between them. CDR1 SGDLS and CDR2 YYNGEE come from the germline V gene. The CDR3 consists of 12 residues.

This clonotype has at least ten counts. The chain couples TRBV5-5 to TRBJ2-7; D is unclear. Per the germline V gene, CDR1 is SGHKS and CDR2 is YYEKEE (reference sequence). The CDR3 totals 15 residues. Trimming shortened V by 0 bases and J by 0 bases, and 10 bases separated the two germline ends. CDR3 region: CASSLVGGSSYEQYV. CDR3 in DNA: TGTGCCAGCAGCTTGGTTGGTGGCAGCTCCTACGAGCAGTACGTC.

This clonotype was observed many times. The J gene is TRBJ2-5, the V gene TRBV20-1, with D possibly being TRBD1 (6 bases). Germline V gives CDR1 DFQATT, CDR2 SNEGSKA (reference sequence). The CDR3 spans 14 residues. V was pared by 2 bases and J by 3 bases, with 13 bases between. CDR3 sequence: CSARFWDTEETQYF. CDR3 sequence (DNA): TGCAGTGCTAGATTTTGGGACACAGAAGAGACCCAGTACTTC.

This clonotype was seen many times. The genes are TRBV28 and TRBJ2-1; D remains ambiguous. CDR3 length: 12 amino acids. Germline CDR1 is MDHEN and CDR2 is SYDVKM. V dropped 6 bases and J dropped 9 bases, with 12 bases sitting between them. The CDR3 loop reads CASRAFGREQFF. The CDR3 DNA sequence: TGTGCCAGCAGAGCATTCGGGCGTGAGCAGTTCTTC.

This chain joins TRBV30 and TRBJ1-1, with D perhaps TRBD1 (5 bases). The CDR3 totals 17 residues. V was clipped by 1 base and J by 2 bases, with 20 bases between them. The germline CDR1 and CDR2 sequences are GTSNPN and SVGIG (reference sequence). This CDR3 reads CAWSAGYGVGFNTEAFF. The CDR3 nucleotides are TGTGCCTGGAGTGCAGGGTATGGGGTTGGGTTCAACACTGAAGCTTTCTTT.